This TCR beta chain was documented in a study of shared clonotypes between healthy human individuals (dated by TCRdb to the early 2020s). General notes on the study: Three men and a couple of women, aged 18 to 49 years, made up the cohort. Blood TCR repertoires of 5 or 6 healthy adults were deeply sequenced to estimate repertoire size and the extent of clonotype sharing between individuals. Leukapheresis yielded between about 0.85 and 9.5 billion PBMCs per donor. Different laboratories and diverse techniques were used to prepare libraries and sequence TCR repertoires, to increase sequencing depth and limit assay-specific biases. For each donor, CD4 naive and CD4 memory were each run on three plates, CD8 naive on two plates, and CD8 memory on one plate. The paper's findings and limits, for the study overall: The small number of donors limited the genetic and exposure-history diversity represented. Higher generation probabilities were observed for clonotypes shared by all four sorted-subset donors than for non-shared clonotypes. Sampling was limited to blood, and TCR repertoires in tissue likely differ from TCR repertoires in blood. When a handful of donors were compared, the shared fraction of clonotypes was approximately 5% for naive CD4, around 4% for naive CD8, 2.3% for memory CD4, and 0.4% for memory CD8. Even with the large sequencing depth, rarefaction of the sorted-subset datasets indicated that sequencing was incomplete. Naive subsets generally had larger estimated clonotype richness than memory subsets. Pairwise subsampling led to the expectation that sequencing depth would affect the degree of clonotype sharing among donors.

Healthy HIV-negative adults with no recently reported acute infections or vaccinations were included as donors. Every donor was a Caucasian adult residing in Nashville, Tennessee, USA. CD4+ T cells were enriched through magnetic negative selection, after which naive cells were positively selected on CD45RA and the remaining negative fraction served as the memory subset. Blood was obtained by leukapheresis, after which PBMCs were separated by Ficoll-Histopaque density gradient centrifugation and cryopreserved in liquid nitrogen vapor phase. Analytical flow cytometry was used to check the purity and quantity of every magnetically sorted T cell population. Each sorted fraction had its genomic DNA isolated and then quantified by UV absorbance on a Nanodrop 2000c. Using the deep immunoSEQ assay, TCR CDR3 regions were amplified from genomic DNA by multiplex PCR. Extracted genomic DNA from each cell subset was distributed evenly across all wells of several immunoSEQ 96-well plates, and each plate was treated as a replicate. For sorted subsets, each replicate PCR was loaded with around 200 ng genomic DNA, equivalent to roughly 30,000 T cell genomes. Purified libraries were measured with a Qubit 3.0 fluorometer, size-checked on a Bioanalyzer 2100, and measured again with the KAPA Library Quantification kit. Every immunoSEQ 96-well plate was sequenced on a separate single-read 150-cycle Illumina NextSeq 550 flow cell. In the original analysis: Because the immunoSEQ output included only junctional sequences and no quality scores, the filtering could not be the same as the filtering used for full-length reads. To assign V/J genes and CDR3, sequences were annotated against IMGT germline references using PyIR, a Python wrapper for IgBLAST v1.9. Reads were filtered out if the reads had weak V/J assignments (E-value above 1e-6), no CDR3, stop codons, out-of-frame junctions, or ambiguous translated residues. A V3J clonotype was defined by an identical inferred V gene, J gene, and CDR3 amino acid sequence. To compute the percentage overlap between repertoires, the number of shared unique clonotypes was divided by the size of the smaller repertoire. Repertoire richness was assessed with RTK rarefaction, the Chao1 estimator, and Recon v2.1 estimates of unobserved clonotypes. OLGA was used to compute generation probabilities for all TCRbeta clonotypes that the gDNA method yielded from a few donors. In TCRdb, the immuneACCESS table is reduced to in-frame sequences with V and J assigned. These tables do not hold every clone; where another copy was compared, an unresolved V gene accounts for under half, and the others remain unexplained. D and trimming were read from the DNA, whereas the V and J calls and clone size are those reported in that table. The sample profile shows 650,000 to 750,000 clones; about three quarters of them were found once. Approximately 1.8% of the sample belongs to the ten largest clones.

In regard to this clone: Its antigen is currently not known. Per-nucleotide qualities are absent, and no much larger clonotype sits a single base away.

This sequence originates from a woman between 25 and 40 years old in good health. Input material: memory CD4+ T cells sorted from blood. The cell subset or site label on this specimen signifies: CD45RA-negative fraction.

The nucleotides read TGTGCCAGCAGCTTAGCCCTAGCGGATAGCACAGATACGCAGTATTTT. Translated, this gives CASSLALADSTDTQYF. The sequence links TRBV11-2 to TRBJ2-3; 7 bases in the middle match TRBD2. CDR1 and CDR2 were assigned from the germline V gene as SGHAT and FQNNGV. Here V drops 1 base and J drops 0 bases, and the junction holds 4 bases not matched to any gene. Reading from cysteine to phenylalanine, the CDR3 counts 16 amino acids. Only the CDR3 region is kept as DNA, spanning 48 bases read in frame from base 1.